These 5 T cell receptor beta chains share one sample of origin, sequenced in a study of human thymus T cells. Corrective cardiac operations yielded the resected thymus tissue. Assay used: immunoSEQ multiplex PCR; TCRdb lists only in-frame clones, some missing. Of around 120,000 clones listed, 90% to 95% are singletons. The specimen sequenced was thymus tissue. The receptors derive from a boy in the first two years of life with a congenital heart defect but otherwise immunologically healthy.

V gene TRBV7-2 combines with J gene TRBJ2-1, with 9 bases aligning to TRBD2. CDR1 and CDR2 from the germline V gene are SGHTA and FQGNSA. Trimming cost V 1 base and J 6 bases; bases outside gene matches: 4. This CDR3 has 15 amino acids. CDR3 sequence: CASSLDLAGLNEQFF. The CDR3 bases are TGTGCCAGCAGCTTAGACCTAGCGGGACTCAATGAGCAGTTCTTC.

This clone has only one observation. The chain uses TRBV27 and TRBJ2-5, with D unresolved. TRBJ2-7 explains the end of the DNA better; the J call may be wrong. The V gene's germline CDR1 is MNHEY and CDR2 SMNVEV (reference sequence). The CDR3 sequence is 14 residues long. The CDR3 region has the DNA TGTGCCAGCAGTCTTACCGGGCCGTACTACGAGCAGTACTTC. This translates into CASSLTGPYYEQYF.

The chain combines TRBV2 with TRBJ1-5, with TRBD1 matching 12 bases. V was pared by 6 bases and J by 7 bases, with 4 bases of the junction left unmatched. The length of the CDR3 is 14 residues. Germline V gene sequence: CDR1 SNHLY, CDR2 FYNNEI. Here the CDR3 DNA reads TGTGCCAGCAGGGGACAGGGGGCATGGCAGCCCCAGCATTTT. It translates to CASRGQGAWQPQHF.

The chain has TRBV11-3 and TRBJ1-1; D gene unclear. The CDR3 covers 13 residues. Germline CDR1 is SGHNT and CDR2 is YENEEA. The V end lost 5 bases, the J end lost 0 bases, and 7 bases lay between the germline ends. The CDR3 region has the DNA TGTGCCAGCAGCCCCCCTTTGAACACTGAAGCTTTCTTT. Translating gives CASSPPLNTEAFF.

The CDR3 loop reads CASSLAGQGRTDTQYF. CDR3 nucleotide sequence: TGTGCCAGCAGCCTGGCGGGACAGGGGCGAACAGATACGCAGTATTTT. This chain joins TRBV7-2 and TRBJ2-3, with 10 bases lining up with TRBD1. Germline CDR1 and CDR2: SGHTA and FQGNSA. The CDR3 extends over 16 amino acids. After removal of 5 bases from V and 3 bases from J, the junction contained 8 bases not matched to a gene.